This T cell receptor beta chain was identified in a study of regulatory T cells in long-lasting Graves disease. Germline assignment: CDR1 SGHTA and CDR2 FQGTGA. This CDR3 is 14 amino acids long. Deletions cut 5 bases from V and 1 base from J, with 10 bases between. This clonotype showed up just a few times. A single base separates this from a much larger clone, so it may be a read error. Documented time point: newly diagnosed GD, antithyroid drugs for less than 3 months. RNA isolated from PBMCs was used to make the TCR library. The peripheral blood volume drawn was 8 to 9.5 milliliters, and it was collected into EDTA tubes. TCR beta libraries were built with iRepertoire HTBI primers and Arm-PCR of CDR3 regions. TCRdb reanalysed the multiplex PCR reads using MiXCR and keeps one entry per CDR3 protein. The sample comprises roughly 350,000 distinct CDR3 sequences, around 16% of which are singletons, and 20% to 25% rests with the top ten.

Separately, the same data were catalogued under a study of T cells in Graves' hyperthyroidism and ophthalmopathy.

Sequencing was performed on peripheral blood mononuclear cells (PBMCs), taken at new diagnosis, from a patient treated with antithyroid drugs. This sequence was found in a woman aged 18-29 years with Graves disease. V is TRBV7-3 and J is TRBJ2-3; no firm D call. The CDR3 reads CASSPHSGTDTQYF. The DNA for the CDR3 is TGTGCCAGCAGCCCCCACAGCGGCACAGATACGCAGTATTTT.